The entry below describes one T cell receptor beta chain. The antigen is unknown. This sample was taken from a study of cytomegalovirus exposure and HLA in healthy donors. The CDR3 runs to 13 residues. V lost 2 bases and J lost 8; bases outside the gene matches: 4. Germline assignment: CDR1 MDHEN and CDR2 SYDVKM. Study-wide points: Beyond CMV serostatus, there was no information to go on about immune exposure. Productive rates of about 87% or about 30% were seen for most TCR beta V segments in an earlier analysis.

The PCR employed 60 Vbeta primers together with 13 Jbeta primers. Original processing methods: It was a later analysis that counted about 80 million unique TCR beta chains, of which approximately 9.9 million were shared. TCRdb's table, derived via immunoSEQ multiplex PCR, lists solely in-frame clones and lacks some. For V, J and clone size, that table is used; D and trimming come from the DNA. This table has approximately 88,000 clones, more than 60% appearing once. The TCR sequence derives from a man over 45 in good health and CMV-seropositive. Sample: PBMCs. The chain has TRBV28 and TRBJ1-2; 8 bases match TRBD1. For the CDR3, the DNA is TGTGCCAGCAGTTTAATAGGACAGGGAGGCTACACCTTC. Residues: CASSLIGQGGYTF.